The 21 T cell receptor beta chains presented below share a single source sample, sequenced in a study of spatial heterogeneity in lung cancer. Antigens of these TCRs are unknown. Whole-study findings and limits: In tumors, expanded intratumoral alpha and beta TCR counts tracked mutation counts.

Sample time point: sample taken at primary tumor resection. TCRdb reanalysed the 5' RACE reads using MiXCR and keeps one entry per CDR3 protein. The data contain around 7,400 distinct CDR3 sequences, more than 6.5% of them seen just once; the ten biggest clones take up 8.3%. The starting material was lung tumor tissue, obtained at surgery. These receptors were collected from a male donor with early-stage non-small cell lung cancer.

Details on this clonotype: Possible read error: a much larger clone is one base away. The chain carries TRBV20-1 and TRBJ2-6, with D possibly TRBD1 on 6 matching bases. The CDR3 is 14 residues long. Germline V CDR1 and CDR2: DFQATT, SNEGSKA (reference sequence). CDR3 coding DNA: TGCAGTGCCCCAGCAAGGGTGGGGGCCAACGTCCCGACTTTC. Its protein is CSAPARVGANVPTF.

This clonotype is termed medium-sized. The CDR3 DNA follows: TGTGCCAGCTCACCACGACAGGGGGAGAATCAGCCCCAGCATTTT. This gives the protein CASSPRQGENQPQHF. This chain joins TRBV18 and TRBJ1-5; TRBD1 aligns across 9 bases. This CDR3 comprises 15 residues. With V trimmed by 1 base and J by 4 bases, 2 bases remained unmatched. CDR1 KGHSH and CDR2 LQKENI come from the germline V gene. Supplemented by reference TRBV18 and TRBJ1-5, the full variable domain reads NAGVMQNPRHLVRRRGQEARLRCSPMKGHSHVYWYRQLPEEGLKFMVYLQKENIIDESGMPKERFSAEFPKEGPSILRIQQVVRGDSAAYFCASSPRQGENQPQHFGDGTRLSIL.

This clonotype was picked up a small number of times. The chain combines TRBV5-1 with TRBJ2-1, with 11 nucleotides matching TRBD2. The CDR3 totals 16 residues. The germline CDR1 and CDR2 sequences are SGHRS and YFSETQ. The junction had 6 bases not matched to a gene; V was cut back by 0 bases and J by 7 bases. Written as DNA, the CDR3 is TGCGCCAGCAGCTTGGGACTAGCGGGGAGTGGGAATGAGCAGTTCTTC. Translated, it gives CASSLGLAGSGNEQFF.

This clonotype is termed medium-sized. The rearrangement links TRBV20-1 to TRBJ2-3; D remains ambiguous. The ends were cut back, 2 bases at V and 2 bases at J, with 5 bases in the middle. Germline V lookup: CDR1 DFQATT, CDR2 SNEGSKA (reference sequence). This CDR3 spans 12 amino acids. In nucleotides, the CDR3 is TGCAGTGCTAGACCCTCCACAGATACGCAGTATTTT. Amino acid sequence: CSARPSTDTQYF.

This clonotype was counted between two and nine times. The chain carries TRBV6-6 and TRBJ1-6; TRBD1 matches at 7 bases. CDR1 is MNHNY and CDR2 is SVGAGI in the germline V gene (reference sequence). V gave up 5 bases and J gave up 7 bases; unmatched junction bases: 11. The CDR3 has 16 amino acids. As DNA, the CDR3 is TGTGCCAGCAGTCCGCCTACGACAGGGAACAATTCACCCCTCCACTTT. Its protein product is CASSPPTTGNNSPLHF.

By share of the sample, this clonotype is medium-sized. The chain links TRBV2 to TRBJ2-3; TRBD2 matches at 7 bases. The CDR3 loop spans 13 amino acids. The germline V gene has CDR1 SNHLY and CDR2 FYNNEI. Trimming took 7 bases from V and 2 from J; bases not matched to a gene: 3. DNA for the CDR3: TGTGCCAGCACCAGCGGGGACACAGATACGCAGTATTTT. Its protein is CASTSGDTDTQYF.

By share, this clonotype counts as medium-sized. This CDR3 reads CASSLGPGPTDTQYF. CDR3 nucleotides: TGTGCCAGCAGCTTAGGCCCGGGCCCGACAGATACGCAGTATTTT. The V and J genes are TRBV7-9 and TRBJ2-3; no definite D call. In germline, CDR1 is SEHNR, CDR2 FQNEAQ (reference sequence). The V end was cut by 1 base, the J end by 3 bases, with 11 bases between. This CDR3 is 15 amino acids long. Supplemented by reference TRBV7-9 and TRBJ2-3, the full variable domain reads DTGVSQNPRHKITKRGQNVTFRCDPISEHNRLYWYRQTLGQGPEFLTYFQNEAQLEKSRLLSDRFSAERPKGSFSTLEIQRTEQGDSAMYLCASSLGPGPTDTQYFGPGTRLTVL.

This clonotype has at least ten counts. CDR3 DNA sequence: TGCAGCGTTGAAGAGGGGTCGAACACTGAAGCTTTCTTT. Protein: CSVEEGSNTEAFF. V gene TRBV29-1 combines with J gene TRBJ1-1; unclear D gene. In germline, CDR1 is SQVTM, CDR2 ANQGSEA. With 0 bases removed from V and 1 base from J, the gap between germline ends came to 6 bases. CDR3 length: 13 amino acids.

Comment on this clonotype: With a much larger clone just one base away, this may be a read error. The rearrangement uses TRBV11-2 and TRBJ1-1, with a weak D call TRBD1 (5 bases). Germline assignment: CDR1 SGHAT and CDR2 FQNNGV. This CDR3 has 16 amino acids. V shed 5 bases and J shed 2 bases, with 18 bases lying between them. Here the CDR3 reads CASSVVSGLANTEAFF. CDR3 DNA sequence: TGTGCCAGCAGCGTTGTTTCAGGGCTTGCAAACACTGAAGCTTTCTTT.

This clonotype is labeled as medium-sized (0.01 to 0.1%). The CDR3 spells CSALSQQGFGYGYTF. As DNA, the CDR3 is TGCAGTGCCTTATCCCAACAGGGTTTCGGCTATGGCTACACCTTC. The chain links TRBV20-1 to TRBJ1-2, with a possible D match to TRBD1 (6 bases). This CDR3 is built from 15 residues. The germline V gene has CDR1 DFQATT and CDR2 SNEGSKA (reference sequence). V shed 6 bases and J shed 4 bases, with 21 bases lying between them.

By proportion, this clonotype is medium-sized. The rearrangement links TRBV2 to TRBJ2-5, with D hard to call. Germline CDR1 SNHLY, CDR2 FYNNEI. The ends were cut back, 3 bases at V and 4 bases at J, with 15 bases in the middle. The CDR3 is made up of 15 amino acids. CDR3 DNA sequence: TGTGCCAGCAGTGACCCAGGCTCGCATGCAGAGACCCAGTACTTC. Translated, it gives CASSDPGSHAETQYF.

This rearrangement joins TRBV7-2 to TRBJ1-2; D call uncertain. The germline CDR1 and CDR2 sequences are SGHTA and FQGNSA. The CDR3 contains 12 residues. V was cut by 1 base and J by 5 bases, with 5 bases left in between. The CDR3 DNA sequence: TGTGCCAGCAGCTTAGTTTCTTATGGCTACACCTTC. Translation gives CASSLVSYGYTF.

This clonotype was seen many times. The chain has TRBV28 and TRBJ2-4, with D unclear. The germline V and J ends were trimmed by 6 bases and 0 bases, with 6 bases remaining between them. Germline assignment: CDR1 MDHEN and CDR2 SYDVKM. This CDR3 is built from 13 residues. In DNA form, the CDR3 reads TGTGCCAGCAGGCAGCTAGCCAAAAACATTCAGTACTTC. Translated: CASRQLAKNIQYF.

This clonotype is deemed medium-sized (0.01 to 0.1%). V and J are TRBV4-3 and TRBJ2-1; the match to TRBD1 covers 9 bases. The CDR3 loop spans 16 amino acids. V was clipped by 3 bases and J by 0 bases; unmatched bases: 3. Per germline, CDR1 LGHNA and CDR2 YSLEER. DNA of the CDR3: TGCGCCAGCAGCCAGGGACAGGGAATCTCCTACAATGAGCAGTTCTTC. Amino acids: CASSQGQGISYNEQFF.

This clonotype was observed a few times. This chain links TRBV28 with TRBJ1-3; 9 bases map to TRBD1. The CDR3 contains 13 residues. V lost 8 bases to trimming and J lost 8 bases; unmatched junction nucleotides: 7. CDR1 is MDHEN, CDR2 SYDVKM, per germline. CDR3 sequence: CASRTGVLDTIYF. Written as DNA, the CDR3 is TGTGCCAGCCGGACAGGGGTCTTGGACACCATATATTTT.

There are many counts of this clonotype. The V call is TRBV4-2, the J call TRBJ2-2; D might be TRBD2 (6 bases). Germline loops: CDR1 LGHNA, CDR2 YNFKEQ. The CDR3 sequence is 13 residues long. The ends were cut back, 8 bases at V and 0 bases at J, with 7 bases in the middle. Here the CDR3 DNA reads TGTGCCAGCGGCGGGGCGAACACCGGGGAGCTGTTTTTT. Its translation is CASGGANTGELFF.

This clonotype was counted many times. The J gene is TRBJ1-5, the V gene TRBV5-8; D remains ambiguous. The CDR3 runs to 13 residues. CDR1 is SGHTS, CDR2 YDEGEE, per germline. Trimming shortened V by 0 bases and J by 0 bases, and 1 base separated the two germline ends. The CDR3 nucleotides read TGTGCCAGCAGCTTGGATAGCAATCAGCCCCAGCATTTT. This encodes CASSLDSNQPQHF.

By proportion, this clonotype is medium-sized (0.01 to 0.1%). The chain recombines TRBV7-9 with TRBJ2-1, with D unresolved. The germline gives CDR1 SEHNR, CDR2 FQNEAQ (reference sequence). Deletions cut 6 bases from V and 4 bases from J, with 13 bases between. The CDR3 length is 14 residues. In nucleotides, the CDR3 is TGTGCCAGCAGTTTCGCGGTGGGGTACAATGAGCAGTTCTTC. Its protein is CASSFAVGYNEQFF.

This clonotype qualifies as medium-sized. The chain uses TRBV7-9 and TRBJ2-1, with TRBD2 identical over 11 bases. V lost 4 bases to trimming and J lost 4 bases; unmatched junction nucleotides: 9. The CDR3 is 17 amino acids. CDR1 is SEHNR and CDR2 is FQNEAQ in the germline V gene (reference sequence). The CDR3: CASSSQLTSGAYNEQFF. DNA of the CDR3: TGTGCCAGCAGCTCACAATTGACTAGCGGGGCATACAATGAGCAGTTCTTC.

This clonotype has ten or more counts. This rearrangement joins TRBV24-1 to TRBJ2-1, with D unclear. The V and J ends lost 2 bases and 6 bases respectively, with 4 bases between them. This CDR3 is 12 amino acids long. Germline V CDR1 and CDR2: KGHDR, SFDVKD. The CDR3 nucleotides are TGTGCCACCAGTGATTGGACCAATGAGCAGTTCTTC. Protein product: CATSDWTNEQFF.

This clonotype was recorded at least ten times. This chain links TRBV27 with TRBJ1-1; 9 positions match TRBD1. Germline CDR1 reads MNHEY; CDR2 reads SMNVEV (reference sequence). Trimming cost V 7 bases and J 5 bases; bases outside gene matches: 5. This CDR3 has 13 amino acids. The chain's CDR3 is CASNSQGATEAFF. In DNA form, the CDR3 reads TGTGCCAGCAACTCACAGGGGGCTACTGAAGCTTTCTTT.